The T cell receptor (beta chain) described here comes from a study of neoadjuvant anti-PD-1 for oral cavity cancer. Study-wide context: Non-progressing patients received a fourth nivolumab dose near day 43, then surgery on days 50-56.

Of note for this clone: As yet, its antigen is unknown.

Profiled with immunoSEQ multiplex PCR; TCRdb holds only in-frame clones, not every one. The data contain some 70,000 clones, approximately 81% of them singletons. Time point: after neoadjuvant nivolumab, at surgical resection. These oral cavity squamous cell carcinomas were HPV-negative and locally advanced. Overall study results and limits: Treg/Th17 ratio rose with pretreatment blood and fell with post-treatment tumor TCRbeta clonality.

The source was PBMCs, collected after nivolumab (anti-PD-1) treatment. The TCR sequence derives from a person between 40 and 79 years old with oral cavity squamous cell carcinoma.

CDR3 protein: CASSGIPSEGYYGYTF. The DNA of the CDR3 is TGTGCCAGTAGTGGGATACCCTCGGAGGGTTACTATGGCTACACCTTC. V is TRBV19 and J is TRBJ1-2; no reliable D call. Per germline, CDR1 LNHDA and CDR2 SQIVND (reference sequence). V lost 5 bases and J lost 3, with 19 bases in between. The CDR3 has 16 amino acids.